One and the same sample provided the 18 T cell receptor beta chains below, sequenced in a study of blood T cell repertoires in COVID-19. Assay: immunoSEQ multiplex PCR; the TCRdb copy retains only in-frame clones and omits some. The table records about 140,000 clones, 80% to 90% of them present only once. The sample consisted of peripheral blood. These receptors came from an elderly woman with acute or convalescent COVID-19.

This clone was found once. This rearrangement joins TRBV5-8 to TRBJ1-1, with D unclear. V lost 4 bases, J lost 7 bases, and 14 bases lay in between. Germline assignment: CDR1 SGHTS and CDR2 YDEGEE. The CDR3 covers 13 residues. CDR3: CASSPRGPSEAFF. The CDR3 nucleotides are TGTGCCAGCAGCCCGAGAGGCCCGAGTGAAGCTTTCTTT. The variable domain in full, with the rest retrieved from reference TRBV5-8 and TRBJ1-1, is EAGVTQSPTHLIKTRGQQATLRCSPISGHTSVYWYQQALGLGLQFLLWYDEGEERNRGNFPPRFSGRQFPNYSSELNVNALELEDSALYLCASSPRGPSEAFFGQGTRLTVV.

The rearrangement joins TRBV7-9 to TRBJ2-7; 12 nucleotides agree with TRBD1. Unmatched junction bases numbered 6, after V lost 3 bases and J lost 6 bases. CDR1 SEHNR and CDR2 FQNEAQ come from the germline V gene (reference sequence). The CDR3 has 15 residues. CDR3 bases: TGTGCCAGCAGCTTTTTGGGACAGGGGGCTTCCGAGCAGTACTTC. This gives the protein CASSFLGQGASEQYF.

The chain has TRBV18 and TRBJ1-6; D unresolved. The V gene lost 6 bases and the J gene lost 3 bases, with 12 bases spanning the gap. The CDR3 covers 15 residues. From germline, CDR1 is KGHSH and CDR2 LQKENI. CDR3 in amino acids: CASSSTGDYNSPLHF. Here the CDR3 DNA reads TGTGCCAGCTCTAGTACGGGTGACTATAATTCACCCCTCCACTTT.

The CDR3 nucleotides read TGCGCCAGCAGCCCGGGGGGGGGCCGGTACGAGCAGTACTTC. It specifies CASSPGGGRYEQYF. The V gene is TRBV5-1, the J gene TRBJ2-7; 8 bases align to TRBD2. CDR1 and CDR2 from the germline V gene are SGHRS and YFSETQ. V was pared by 4 bases and J by 4 bases, with 7 bases of the junction left unmatched. This CDR3 region has 14 residues.

The chain recombines TRBV7-6 with TRBJ1-1; weak D call: TRBD1 (6 bases). This CDR3 comprises 15 residues. Germline CDR1 and CDR2: SGHVS and FNYEAQ. V was pared by 1 base and J by 5 bases, with 14 bases between. The CDR3 DNA is TGTGCCAGCAGCTTAGGAAGGGGGGGGAGTACTGAAGCTTTCTTT. This encodes CASSLGRGGSTEAFF.

The gene calls are TRBV5-1 and TRBJ1-2, with D possibly matching TRBD1 (6 bases). Looked up from germline, CDR1 is SGHRS and CDR2 is YFSETQ. V lost 0 bases and J 2 bases, leaving 8 bases between the germline ends. The CDR3 is made up of 14 amino acids. CDR3 nucleotide sequence: TGCGCCAGCAGCTTGGATACAGGGAACTATGGCTACACCTTC. This gives the protein CASSLDTGNYGYTF.

The V gene is TRBV6-5, the J gene TRBJ1-2; D is ambiguous. Germline V CDR1 and CDR2: MNHEY, SVGAGI. Trimming pared 2 bases from V and 0 bases from J, leaving 13 bases between. The CDR3 contains 16 residues. The CDR3 sequence is CASSYSGILANYGYTF. CDR3 coding DNA: TGTGCCAGCAGTTACAGCGGGATCCTAGCTAACTATGGCTACACCTTC.

The J gene is TRBJ1-6, the V gene TRBV9; D may be TRBD1 (5 bases). The V gene's germline CDR1 is SGDLS and CDR2 YYNGEE. Trimming pared 3 bases from V and 9 bases from J, leaving 10 bases between. The CDR3 length is 13 residues. The CDR3 DNA reads as TGTGCCAGCAGCGGACAGAGCAGTTCACCCCTCCACTTT. Translation: CASSGQSSSPLHF.

V gene TRBV6-4 combines with J gene TRBJ2-2; no reliable D call. The V gene lost 4 bases and the J gene lost 0 bases, with 3 bases spanning the gap. The length of the CDR3 is 13 residues. CDR1 and CDR2 from the germline V gene are MRHNA and SNTAGT. The CDR3 loop reads CASSATNTGELFF. The DNA of the CDR3 is TGTGCCAGCAGTGCCACGAACACCGGGGAGCTGTTTTTT.

The gene calls are TRBV30 and TRBJ2-5; 11 bases align to TRBD1. Trimming at V came to 5 bases and at J to 4 bases, leaving 6 bases not matched to a gene. The V gene's germline CDR1 is GTSNPN and CDR2 SVGIG (reference sequence). CDR3 length: 14 amino acids. The CDR3 coding sequence is TGTGCCTGGGCAGGACAGGGGGCGAGAGAGACCCAGTACTTC. It is translated as CAWAGQGARETQYF.

J is TRBJ2-7 and V is TRBV6-1, with a tentative D call TRBD1 (6 bases). Trimming cost V 3 bases and J 5 bases, with 14 bases left between them. The CDR3 is made up of 14 amino acids. Germline V gene sequence: CDR1 MNHNS, CDR2 SASEGT. DNA of the CDR3: TGTGCCAGCAGTGATGGGCAGGGGAGTAACGAGCAGTACTTC. Protein product: CASSDGQGSNEQYF.

DNA for the CDR3: TGTGCCAGCAGTCACCCGGGACTAGCGGGGGTGGAGACCCAGTACTTC. This encodes CASSHPGLAGVETQYF. V usage is TRBV6-2 or TRBV6-3 and J usage is TRBJ2-5; 14 bases agree with TRBD2. The length of the CDR3 is 16 residues. V was pared by 5 bases and J by 5 bases, with 7 bases of the junction left unmatched. Germline V gives CDR1 MNHEY, CDR2 SVGEGT.

The J gene is TRBJ1-5, the V gene TRBV19, with a weak D call TRBD1 (6 bases). CDR3 length: 17 residues. Germline V gives CDR1 LNHDA, CDR2 SQIVND (reference sequence). Trimming took 0 bases from V and 3 from J, leaving 15 bases between them. The CDR3 bases are TGTGCCAGTAGTATAGATGGGGCGGGGGCAGTCAATCAGCCCCAGCATTTT. It specifies CASSIDGAGAVNQPQHF.

This clone was recorded a few times. J is TRBJ2-7 and V is TRBV12-5; TRBD2 aligns across 7 bases. The CDR3 consists of 15 residues. V shed 5 bases, J shed 4 bases, and the junction held 11 bases outside the gene matches. The germline V gene encodes CDR1 LGHNT and CDR2 FRNRAP. The CDR3 nucleotides read TGTGCTAGTGGTCTCGGCCCAGGGAGGGCTTACGAGCAGTACTTC. Translated, it gives CASGLGPGRAYEQYF.

CDR3 sequence (DNA): TGTGCCAGCAGCTTAACTCTAGAACATGGGTACAATGAGCAGTTCTTC. Translation gives CASSLTLEHGYNEQFF. The J gene is TRBJ2-1, the V gene TRBV7-3; D uncertain. The V end lost 0 bases, the J end lost 4 bases, and 13 bases lay between the germline ends. CDR3 size: 16 residues. Per germline, CDR1 SGHTA and CDR2 FQGTGA.

The V gene is TRBV2, the J gene TRBJ2-7; D is uncertain. CDR1 is SNHLY and CDR2 is FYNNEI in the germline V gene. This CDR3 spans 14 amino acids. V shed 3 bases and J shed 0 bases, with 9 bases lying between them. The CDR3 coding sequence is TGTGCCAGCAGTGAGGTGAGGAGCTCCTACGAGCAGTACTTC. It specifies CASSEVRSSYEQYF.

The rearrangement links TRBV4-1 to TRBJ1-6; no clear D. Trimming stripped 4 bases from V and 6 bases from J, with 10 bases between. This CDR3 region has 14 residues. In germline, CDR1 is MGHRA, CDR2 YSYEKL. The CDR3 region is CASSPQQLNSPLHF. DNA for the CDR3: TGCGCCAGCAGCCCCCAACAGCTTAATTCACCCCTCCACTTT.

The V gene is TRBV5-1, the J gene TRBJ2-3; 13 nucleotides line up with TRBD2. Looked up from germline, CDR1 is SGHRS and CDR2 is YFSETQ. After removal of 2 bases from V and 5 bases from J, the junction contained 5 bases not matched to a gene. This CDR3 has 16 amino acids. This CDR3 is CASSLRTSGGGDTQYF. The DNA of the CDR3 is TGCGCCAGCAGCTTACGGACTAGCGGGGGAGGAGATACGCAGTATTTT.